This T cell receptor (beta chain) appears in the sequencing data of a study of tumor-infiltrating lymphocytes in oesophageal squamous cell carcinoma. Germline lookup yields CDR1 LGHNT and CDR2 FRNRAP. The CDR3 adds up to 19 amino acids, both ends counted. Concerning this clonotype itself: In this CDR3 the conserved last residue, phenylalanine or tryptophan, is missing, so a read error is likely. No DNA is shown, since the ends of the CDR3 on it are uncertain; the CDR3 is the one TCRdb lists.

TCRdb reanalysed the PCR reads using MiXCR and keeps one entry per CDR3 protein. The table lists some 5,700 distinct CDR3 sequences, around 15% of them singletons. The clonotype comes from a male donor with esophageal squamous cell carcinoma. This rearrangement joins TRBV12-5 to TRBJ1-1. Sequencing was performed on normal esophageal tissue next to the tumor. CDR3 in amino acids: CASGPDQVAGGPTSSTSGQ.